Presented here are 10 T cell receptor beta chains from one specimen sequenced in a study of T cell repertoires in cytomegalovirus infection. No antigen is known for these receptors. Using its own MiXCR run on the reads, TCRdb lists one record per CDR3 protein. Found here are around 710,000 distinct CDR3 sequences, around 29% of them singletons; the top ten hold around 13%. This specimen consisted of cultured CD8+ T cells from PBMCs, obtained from culture after CMV antigen stimulation. The receptor set was obtained from a human donor in good health (CMV status not recorded). Some clones in this sample may be carry-over from other donors' samples.

CDR3 sequence: CASSPPGSGRNEQYF. The DNA of the CDR3 is TGTGCCAGCAGTCCCCCTGGGTCAGGGCGGAACGAGCAGTACTTC. This chain uses TRBV5-5 with TRBJ2-7; D possibly corresponds to TRBD1 (5 bases). CDR1 is SGHKS and CDR2 is YYEKEE in the germline V gene (reference sequence). The CDR3 has 15 residues. Trimming cost V 5 bases and J 5 bases, with 20 bases left between them.

This chain uses TRBV18 with TRBJ1-1, with D perhaps TRBD1 (6 bases). Germline values: CDR1 KGHSH, CDR2 LQKENI. CDR3 length equals 14 residues. V was pared by 2 bases and J by 3 bases, with 10 bases between. This chain's CDR3 is CASSPTSGDTEAFF. CDR3 nucleotide sequence: TGTGCCAGCTCACCAACATCAGGGGACACTGAAGCTTTCTTT. The full variable domain, with the rest looked up from reference TRBV18 and TRBJ1-1, is NAGVMQNPRHLVRRRGQEARLRCSPMKGHSHVYWYRQLPEEGLKFMVYLQKENIIDESGMPKERFSAEFPKEGPSILRIQQVVRGDSAAYFCASSPTSGDTEAFFGQGTRLTVV.

This chain connects TRBV6-2 or TRBV6-3 to TRBJ1-1; 8 nucleotides match TRBD1. The germline V gene has CDR1 MNHEY and CDR2 SVGEGT. After removal of 6 bases from V and 10 bases from J, the junction contained 7 bases not matched to a gene. The CDR3 length is 12 residues. The CDR3 sequence is CASSFGQGTAFF. The CDR3 DNA sequence: TGTGCCAGCAGCTTCGGACAGGGCACAGCTTTCTTT.

This clonotype was detected a few times. The rearrangement joins TRBV7-9 to TRBJ1-2; 10 bases map to TRBD1. Germline V gene data show CDR1 as SEHNR and CDR2 as FQNEAQ (reference sequence). The CDR3 is 14 residues long. Trimming cost V 5 bases and J 8 bases; bases outside gene matches: 8. The CDR3, as DNA: TGTGCCAGCAGCCCACCGACAGGGGGCAGAGGCTACACCTTC. Protein product: CASSPPTGGRGYTF.

The V and J genes are TRBV5-1 and TRBJ1-6, with D possibly matching TRBD1 (6 bases). This CDR3 has 12 residues. CDR1 and CDR2 (germline): SGHRS, YFSETQ. Between the trimmed V and J ends, which lost 0 bases and 14 bases, there was a span of 9 bases. The CDR3 region is CASSLGGAALHF. DNA for the CDR3: TGCGCCAGCAGCTTGGGGGGGGCAGCCCTCCACTTT.

The V gene is TRBV5-1, the J gene TRBJ2-1, with TRBD2 as a possible D gene (5 bases). There are 15 residues in the CDR3. Germline CDR1 SGHRS, CDR2 YFSETQ. V was clipped by 4 bases and J by 1 base, with 12 bases between them. CDR3 DNA sequence: TGCGCCAGCAGCCCAAGGGAGCAGTCCTACAATGAGCAGTTCTTC. It translates to CASSPREQSYNEQFF.

This clonotype was observed a handful of times. The chain combines TRBV10-2 with TRBJ1-1; no firm D call. CDR3 size: 14 residues. V lost 2 bases to trimming and J lost 0 bases, with 7 bases between them. Germline V lookup: CDR1 WSHSY, CDR2 SAAADI. CDR3 nucleotide sequence: TGCGCCAGCAGTGAGCTGGTTATGAACACTGAAGCTTTCTTT. This codes for CASSELVMNTEAFF.

This clonotype was counted ten times or more. The rearrangement uses TRBV6-5 and TRBJ1-1; the D is unclear. The germline V gene encodes CDR1 MNHEY and CDR2 SVGAGI. The CDR3 runs to 17 residues. Trimming pared 6 bases from V and 2 bases from J, leaving 22 bases between. The CDR3 protein is CASSLSPLMRTNTEAFF. CDR3 sequence (DNA): TGTGCCAGCAGCTTATCGCCTCTTATGCGCACTAACACTGAAGCTTTCTTT.

V gene TRBV11-2 combines with J gene TRBJ1-2; perhaps TRBD1 as D (5 bases). Germline values: CDR1 SGHAT, CDR2 FQNNGV. The CDR3 spans 17 residues. V dropped 4 bases and J dropped 2 bases, with 20 bases sitting between them. The CDR3 DNA reads TGTGCCAGCAGCTCCGCGGTCTTGGAAGGGGACAACTATGGCTACACCTTC. This codes for CASSSAVLEGDNYGYTF.

This clonotype has at least ten counts. This rearrangement joins TRBV29-1 to TRBJ2-1, with 7 bases that match TRBD2. The junction had 7 bases not matched to a gene; V was cut back by 4 bases and J by 7 bases. Germline lookup yields CDR1 SQVTM and CDR2 ANQGSEA. This CDR3 has 13 residues. The CDR3 bases are TGCAGCGTTGCCCAGCGGGGAGGTAATGAGCAGTTCTTC. It specifies CSVAQRGGNEQFF.